The 14 T cell receptor beta chains below were found in one sample sequenced in a study of T cell repertoires in cytomegalovirus infection. TCRdb reprocessed the reads with MiXCR, giving one entry per CDR3 protein. Among some 940,000 distinct CDR3 sequences listed, around a third were seen once. No antigen has been assigned to these receptors. The sample was cultured CD8+ T cells from PBMCs, taken from culture after CMV antigen stimulation. Receptors originate from a human donor in good health (CMV status not recorded). Some clones in this sample may be carry-over from other donors' samples.

This chain links TRBV27 with TRBJ1-1, with D unclear. V was pared by 7 bases and J by 1 base, with 10 bases between. The CDR3 covers 13 residues. Germline CDR1 MNHEY, CDR2 SMNVEV (reference sequence). The CDR3 DNA follows: TGTGCCAGCAACCGGGGAGAGAACACTGAAGCTTTCTTT. This codes for CASNRGENTEAFF.

The V call is TRBV12-5, the J call TRBJ2-2; 7 positions match TRBD1. Germline trimming cut 4 bases from V and 7 bases from J; bases unmatched to any gene: 9. This CDR3 has 15 residues. The V gene's germline CDR1 is LGHNT and CDR2 FRNRAP. This CDR3 reads CASGWTGAPSGELFF. CDR3 nucleotides: TGTGCTAGTGGTTGGACAGGAGCGCCGAGCGGGGAGCTGTTTTTT.

This chain joins TRBV11-3 and TRBJ1-3; D gene uncertain. In germline, CDR1 is SGHNT, CDR2 YENEEA. The length of the CDR3 is 15 residues. Trimming removed 5 bases at V and 0 bases at J, with 11 bases between. The CDR3 reads CASSADGSSGNTIYF. The CDR3 nucleotides read TGTGCCAGCAGCGCCGACGGATCCTCTGGAAACACCATATATTTT.

The chain carries TRBV12-3 or TRBV12-4 and TRBJ1-2; 7 bases fit TRBD1. The CDR3 contains 12 residues. The V gene end was trimmed by 5 bases and the J gene end by 7 bases; junction bases not matched to a gene: 4. The CDR3 sequence: CASSETGCGYTF. As DNA, the CDR3 is TGTGCCAGCAGTGAGACAGGGTGTGGCTACACCTTC.

CDR3 bases: TGTGCCAGCAGTAAACCGGGACCCGGTGAAGAGACCCAGTACTTC. It yields the protein CASSKPGPGEETQYF. The gene calls are TRBV28 and TRBJ2-5; either TRBD1 or TRBD2 may fit D (5 bases each). The CDR3 is 15 amino acids. CDR1 and CDR2 from the germline V gene are MDHEN and SYDVKM. V was cut by 5 bases and J by 3 bases, with 16 bases left in between.

This clonotype has a handful of counts. The chain employs TRBV11-1 and TRBJ2-1, with a weak D call TRBD1 (6 bases). This CDR3 is built from 14 residues. The V and J ends lost 8 bases and 3 bases respectively, with 14 bases between them. Germline V gene lookup returns CDR1 SGHAT and CDR2 FQDESV (reference sequence). CDR3 protein: CASGPRGYYNEQFF. The DNA for the CDR3 is TGTGCCAGCGGCCCGAGGGGGTACTACAATGAGCAGTTCTTC.

V and J are TRBV7-8 and TRBJ2-1, with 8 bases identical to TRBD2. The ends lost 8 bases at V and 4 bases at J; junction bases unmatched: 7. The CDR3 has 14 residues. Germline CDR1 SGHVS, CDR2 FQNEAQ. CDR3 amino acids: CASVDGGAYNEQFF. For the CDR3, the DNA is TGTGCCAGCGTCGACGGGGGGGCGTACAATGAGCAGTTCTTC.

This clonotype was picked up a small number of times. V is TRBV19 and J is TRBJ2-1; 8 bases map to TRBD2. Looked up from germline, CDR1 is LNHDA and CDR2 is SQIVND (reference sequence). Trimming removed 5 bases from V and 2 bases from J; junction bases left unmatched: 11. The CDR3 is made up of 17 amino acids. DNA of the CDR3: TGTGCCAGTAGTTTCCCCGGCGGGGGGAGCCCCTACAATGAGCAGTTCTTC. Translated: CASSFPGGGSPYNEQFF.

This clonotype was detected only a few times. The rearrangement joins TRBV7-2 to TRBJ1-3, with 7 bases aligning to TRBD1. The CDR3 totals 16 residues. Trimming took 5 bases from V and 0 from J; bases not matched to a gene: 7. Germline V gene data show CDR1 as SGHTA and CDR2 as FQGNSA. Here the CDR3 reads CASSPDRWLSGNTIYF. Written as DNA, the CDR3 is TGTGCCAGCAGCCCGGACAGGTGGCTCTCTGGAAACACCATATATTTT.

This clonotype has more than one count but fewer than ten. A read error may be the cause here, since a much bigger clone is one base away. The V call is TRBV9, the J call TRBJ2-5; 11 bases are a match to TRBD2. The CDR3 is 15 amino acids. V gave up 1 base and J gave up 1 base; unmatched junction bases: 0. Germline V gene data show CDR1 as SGDLS and CDR2 as YYNGEE. CDR3 residues: CASSVLAGGQETQYF. The CDR3 DNA is TGTGCCAGCAGCGTACTAGCGGGGGGCCAAGAGACCCAGTACTTC. Based on the CDR3 plus reference TRBV9 and TRBJ2-5, the full variable domain is DSGVTQTPKHLITATGQRVTLRCSPRSGDLSVYWYQQSLDQGLQFLIQYYNGEERAKGNILERFSAQQFPDLHSELNLSSLELGDSALYFCASSVLAGGQETQYFGPGTRLLVL.

This clonotype was detected a few times. The rearrangement joins TRBV12-3 or TRBV12-4 to TRBJ2-1; 8 nucleotides align to TRBD2. The CDR3 is 14 residues long. The ends lost 7 bases at V and 5 bases at J; junction bases unmatched: 7. CDR3: CASTHGGAHNEQFF. Here the CDR3 DNA reads TGTGCCAGCACCCACGGGGGGGCCCACAATGAGCAGTTCTTC.

This clonotype was seen a handful of times. The genes are TRBV5-6 and TRBJ2-7; 7 positions match TRBD2. The V gene's germline CDR1 is SGHDT and CDR2 YYEEEE. Trimming at V came to 4 bases and at J to 3 bases, leaving 7 bases not matched to a gene. The length of the CDR3 is 14 residues. The CDR3 sequence: CASSLPTSIYEQYF. DNA of the CDR3: TGTGCCAGCAGCCTCCCGACTAGCATCTACGAGCAGTACTTC.

The rearrangement joins TRBV6-2 or TRBV6-3 to TRBJ1-1, with unresolved D. Trimming pared 6 bases from V and 0 bases from J, leaving 14 bases between. This CDR3 region has 15 residues. Germline CDR1 and CDR2: MNHEY and SVGEGT. Here the CDR3 reads CASRALSDLNTEAFF. In nucleotides, the CDR3 is TGTGCCAGCAGGGCTCTATCGGATTTGAACACTGAAGCTTTCTTT.

This chain connects TRBV7-8 to TRBJ2-3; tentative D call: TRBD1 (5 bases). V was trimmed by 0 bases and J by 0 bases, leaving 10 bases between them. The V gene's germline CDR1 is SGHVS and CDR2 FQNEAQ. The CDR3 is 16 residues long. DNA for the CDR3: TGTGCCAGCAGCTTAGCGACGACAGTAAGCACAGATACGCAGTATTTT. This encodes CASSLATTVSTDTQYF.